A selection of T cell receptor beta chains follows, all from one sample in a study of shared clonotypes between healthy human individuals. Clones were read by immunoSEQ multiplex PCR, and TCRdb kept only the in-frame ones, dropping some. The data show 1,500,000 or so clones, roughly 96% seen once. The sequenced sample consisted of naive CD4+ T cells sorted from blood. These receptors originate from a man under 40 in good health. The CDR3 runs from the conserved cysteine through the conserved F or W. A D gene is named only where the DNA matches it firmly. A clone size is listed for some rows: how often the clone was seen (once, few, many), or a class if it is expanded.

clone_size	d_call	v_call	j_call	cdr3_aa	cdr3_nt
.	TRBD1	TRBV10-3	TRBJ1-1	CAMDTGTGNTEAFF	TGTGCCATGGATACCGGGACAGGGAACACTGAAGCTTTCTTT
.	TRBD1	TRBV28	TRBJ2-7	CASSPLGTGGSEQYF	TGTGCCAGCAGTCCACTAGGGACAGGGGGCTCCGAGCAGTACTTC
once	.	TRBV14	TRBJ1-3	CASSGQYLGNTIYF	TGTGCCAGCAGTGGACAGTACCTTGGAAACACCATATATTTT
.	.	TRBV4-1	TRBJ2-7	CASSQYYPGAYEQYF	TGCGCCAGCAGCCAATACTATCCGGGAGCCTACGAGCAGTACTTC
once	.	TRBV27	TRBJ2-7	CASSPETGRDHRYEQYF	TGTGCCAGCAGTCCGGAGACGGGCAGGGATCATCGCTACGAGCAGTACTTC
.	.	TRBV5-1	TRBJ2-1	CASRTLSSYNEQFF	TGCGCCAGCAGGACTCTTAGCTCCTACAATGAGCAGTTCTTC
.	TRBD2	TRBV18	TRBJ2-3	CASSSSLAGGRNADTQYF	TGTGCCAGCTCATCCTCACTAGCGGGAGGGCGGAACGCAGATACGCAGTATTTT
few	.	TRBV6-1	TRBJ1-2	CASGDYGYTF	TGTGCCAGCGGAGACTATGGCTACACCTTC
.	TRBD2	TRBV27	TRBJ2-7	CASSRGSGHYEQYF	TGTGCCAGCAGCCGGGGTAGCGGGCACTACGAGCAGTACTTC
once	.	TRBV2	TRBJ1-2	CASSEPWQGKHGYTF	TGTGCCAGCAGTGAACCTTGGCAGGGGAAGCATGGCTACACCTTC
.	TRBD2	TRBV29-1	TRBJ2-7	CSVAGAESFTYEQYF	TGCAGCGTAGCGGGAGCGGAGAGCTTTACCTACGAGCAGTACTTC
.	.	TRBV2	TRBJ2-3	CNLRPDLGTDTQYF	TGCAATCTAAGACCGGACCTTGGCACAGATACGCAGTATTTT
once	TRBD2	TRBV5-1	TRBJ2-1	CASRQGLAGRYYNEQFF	TGCGCCAGCAGACAGGGACTAGCGGGGAGATACTACAATGAGCAGTTCTTC
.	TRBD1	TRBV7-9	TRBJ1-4	CASSFPTGLNEKLFF	TGTGCCAGCAGCTTCCCGACAGGGCTTAATGAAAAACTGTTTTTT
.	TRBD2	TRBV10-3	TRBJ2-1	CAISGGVKERNNEQFF	TGTGCCATCAGCGGGGGGGTCAAGGAGAGGAACAATGAGCAGTTCTTC
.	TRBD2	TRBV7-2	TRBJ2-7	CASSGSGSSVEQYF	TGTGCCAGCAGCGGTAGCGGGAGTTCGGTCGAGCAGTACTTC
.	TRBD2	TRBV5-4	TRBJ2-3	CASSHGPSGGDTQYF	TGTGCCAGCAGCCACGGGCCCAGCGGGGGAGATACGCAGTATTTT
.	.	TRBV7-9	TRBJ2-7	CASSLGQGETYEQYF	TGTGCCAGCAGCTTAGGGCAGGGCGAGACCTACGAGCAGTACTTC
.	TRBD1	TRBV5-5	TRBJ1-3	CASSIGTDSGNTIYF	TGTGCCAGCAGCATCGGGACAGACTCTGGAAACACCATATATTTT
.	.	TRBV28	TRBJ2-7	CASSLWGLGVYEQYF	TGTGCCAGCAGTTTATGGGGGTTGGGGGTCTACGAGCAGTACTTC
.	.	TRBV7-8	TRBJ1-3	CASSFGTDTIYF	TGTGCCAGCAGCTTCGGTACGGACACCATATATTTT
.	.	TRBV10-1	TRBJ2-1	CASSESRGSSYNEQFF	TGCGCCAGCAGTGAGTCAAGGGGTAGCTCCTACAATGAGCAGTTCTTC
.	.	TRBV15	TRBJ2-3	CATSRDDSTDTQYF	TGTGCCACCAGCAGAGACGACAGTACAGATACGCAGTATTTT
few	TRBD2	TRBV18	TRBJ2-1	CASSPPSGNYNEQFF	TGTGCCAGCTCACCACCTAGCGGGAACTACAATGAGCAGTTCTTC
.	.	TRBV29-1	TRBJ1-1	CSGGAITEAFF	TGCAGCGGGGGGGCCATCACTGAAGCTTTCTTT
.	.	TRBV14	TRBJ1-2	CASSLVRRYMDGYTF	TGTGCCAGCAGCCTCGTCCGCAGGTACATGGATGGCTACACCTTC
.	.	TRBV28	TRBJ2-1	CASRRSSYNEQFF	TGTGCCAGCAGGCGGAGCTCCTACAATGAGCAGTTCTTC
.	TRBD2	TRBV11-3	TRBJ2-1	CASSPGTSGITPLGNEQFF	TGTGCCAGCAGTCCCGGGACTAGCGGGATTACACCCTTGGGGAATGAGCAGTTCTTC
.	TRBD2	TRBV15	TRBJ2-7	CATSRDFGGGVRSYEQYF	TGTGCCACCAGCAGAGATTTTGGGGGGGGAGTTCGATCCTACGAGCAGTACTTC
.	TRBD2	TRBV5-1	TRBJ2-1	CASSRTTSGRSYNEQFF	TGCGCCAGCAGCCGCACTACTAGCGGGAGGTCCTACAATGAGCAGTTCTTC
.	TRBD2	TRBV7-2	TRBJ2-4	CASSLAGTSGGAKNIQYF	TGTGCCAGCAGCTTAGCTGGGACTAGCGGGGGGGCCAAAAACATTCAGTACTTC
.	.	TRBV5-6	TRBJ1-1	CASSFLPYRGTGTEAFF	TGTGCCAGCAGCTTCCTCCCCTACCGGGGAACCGGCACTGAAGCTTTCTTT
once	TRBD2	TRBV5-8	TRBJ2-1	CASSLLRGGNEQFF	TGTGCCAGCAGCTTGTTGCGGGGGGGGAATGAGCAGTTCTTC
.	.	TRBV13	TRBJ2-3	CASSLGLVRDTQYF	TGTGCCAGCAGCTTAGGACTAGTCCGAGATACGCAGTATTTT
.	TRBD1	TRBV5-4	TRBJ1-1	CASSLEGAVTEAFF	TGTGCCAGCAGCTTGGAGGGGGCTGTCACTGAAGCTTTCTTT
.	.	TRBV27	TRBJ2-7	CASSLQLRHPEQYF	TGTGCCAGCAGTTTACAACTCCGCCATCCCGAGCAGTACTTC